This T cell receptor (beta chain) is from a study of T cell repertoires in cytomegalovirus infection. Study-wide background: Recently identified HLA-C-restricted CMV epitopes were among the peptides used. Through public TCR beta signatures, both CMV infection and matching HLA type were indicated. The study's findings and limits: Carriers of CMV and the relevant HLA type were discriminated by public TCR beta frequency. There were HLA-C-restricted CMV-specific TCR beta clonotypes dominating the ex vivo response.

MiXCR was run by TCRdb on the reads, yielding one entry per CDR3 protein. This table holds approximately 730,000 distinct CDR3 sequences, 30% to 40% found once. As to this clonotype: Antigen unknown. The junction does not match germline at one end; this may be a read error.

CDR1 is SNHLY and CDR2 is FYNNEI in the germline V gene. There are 14 residues in the CDR3. The sequencing here drew on cultured PBMCs, taken from culture after CMV antigen stimulation. This sequence joins TRBV2 and TRBJ2-5; no reliable D call. This sequence originates from a human donor in good health (CMV status not recorded). Some clones in this sample may be carry-over from other donors' samples. The CDR3 nucleotides are TGTGCCAGCAGTGAAGTTCTAATCGCGGACCCCTGGACGTTC. It yields the protein CASSEVLIADPWTF.